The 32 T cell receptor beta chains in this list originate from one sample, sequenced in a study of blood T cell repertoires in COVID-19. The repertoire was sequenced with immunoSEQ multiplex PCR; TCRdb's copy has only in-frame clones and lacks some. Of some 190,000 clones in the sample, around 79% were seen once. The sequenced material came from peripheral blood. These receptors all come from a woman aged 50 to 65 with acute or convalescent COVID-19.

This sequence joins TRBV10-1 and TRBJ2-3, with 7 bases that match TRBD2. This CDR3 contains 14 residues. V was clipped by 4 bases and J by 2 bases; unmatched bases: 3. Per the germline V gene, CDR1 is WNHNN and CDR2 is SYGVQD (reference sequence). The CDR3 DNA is TGCGCCAGCAGTGCTAGCGGAGACACAGATACGCAGTATTTT. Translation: CASSASGDTDTQYF.

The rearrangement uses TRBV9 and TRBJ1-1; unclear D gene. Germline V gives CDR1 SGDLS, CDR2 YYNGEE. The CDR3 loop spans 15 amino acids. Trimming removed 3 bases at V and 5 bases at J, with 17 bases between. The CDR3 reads CASSARPGRWTEAFF. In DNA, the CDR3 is TGTGCCAGCAGCGCCCGCCCCGGCAGGTGGACTGAAGCTTTCTTT.

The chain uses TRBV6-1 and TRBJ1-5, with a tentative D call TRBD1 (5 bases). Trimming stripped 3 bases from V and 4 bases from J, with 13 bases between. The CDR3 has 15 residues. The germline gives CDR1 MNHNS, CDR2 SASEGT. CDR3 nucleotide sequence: TGTGCCAGCAGTGATATGGGGCTGGATAATCAGCCCCAGCATTTT. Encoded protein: CASSDMGLDNQPQHF.

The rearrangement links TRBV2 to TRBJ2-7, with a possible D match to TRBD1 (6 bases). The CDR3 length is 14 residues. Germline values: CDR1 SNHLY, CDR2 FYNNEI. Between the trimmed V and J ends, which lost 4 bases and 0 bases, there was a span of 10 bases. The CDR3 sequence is CASSGQASSYEQYF. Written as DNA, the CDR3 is TGTGCCAGCAGTGGACAGGCCAGCTCCTACGAGCAGTACTTC.

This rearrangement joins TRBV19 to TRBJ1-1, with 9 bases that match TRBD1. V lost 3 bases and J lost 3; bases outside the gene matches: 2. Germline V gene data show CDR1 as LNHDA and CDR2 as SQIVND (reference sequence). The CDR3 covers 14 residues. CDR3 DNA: TGTGCCAGTAGTATGGGACAGGGACACACTGAAGCTTTCTTT. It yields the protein CASSMGQGHTEAFF.

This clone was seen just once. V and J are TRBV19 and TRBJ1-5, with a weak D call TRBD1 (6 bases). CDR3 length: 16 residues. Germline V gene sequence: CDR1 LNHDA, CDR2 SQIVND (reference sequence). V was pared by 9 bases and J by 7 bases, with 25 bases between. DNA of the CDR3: TGTGCCAGCCACAACCCCTTACAGGGTGTACGCCAGCCCCAGCATTTT. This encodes CASHNPLQGVRQPQHF. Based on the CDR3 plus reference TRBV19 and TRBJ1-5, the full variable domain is DGGITQSPKYLFRKEGQNVTLSCEQNLNHDAMYWYRQDPGQGLRLIYYSQIVNDFQKGDIAEGYSVSREKKESFPLTVTSAQKNPTAFYLCASHNPLQGVRQPQHFGDGTRLSIL.

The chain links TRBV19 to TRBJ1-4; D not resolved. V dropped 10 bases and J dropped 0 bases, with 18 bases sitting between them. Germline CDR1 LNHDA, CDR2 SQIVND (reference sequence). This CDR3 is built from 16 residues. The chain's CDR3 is CATTSGPVSTNEKLFF. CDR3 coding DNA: TGTGCCACCACAAGCGGACCCGTCTCAACTAATGAAAAACTGTTTTTT.

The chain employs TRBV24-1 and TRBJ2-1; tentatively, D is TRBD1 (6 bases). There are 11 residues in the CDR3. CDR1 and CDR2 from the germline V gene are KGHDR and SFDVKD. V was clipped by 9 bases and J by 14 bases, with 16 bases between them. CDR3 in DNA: TGTGCCACCGGGGATGGAGAGGGGGAGTTCTTC. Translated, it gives CATGDGEGEFF.

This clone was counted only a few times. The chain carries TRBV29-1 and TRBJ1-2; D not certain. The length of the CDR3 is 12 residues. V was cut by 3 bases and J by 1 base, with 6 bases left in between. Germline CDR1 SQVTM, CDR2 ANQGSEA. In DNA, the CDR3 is TGCAGCGTTGACGGGTATAACTATGGCTACACCTTC. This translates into CSVDGYNYGYTF.

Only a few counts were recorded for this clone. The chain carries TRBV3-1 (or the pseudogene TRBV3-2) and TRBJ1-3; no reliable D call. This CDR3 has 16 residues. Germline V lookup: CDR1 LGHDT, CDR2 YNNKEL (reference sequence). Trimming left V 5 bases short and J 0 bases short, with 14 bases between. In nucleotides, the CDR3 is TGTGCCAGCAGCTGGGTTGGAGTCCACTCTGGAAACACCATATATTTT. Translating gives CASSWVGVHSGNTIYF.

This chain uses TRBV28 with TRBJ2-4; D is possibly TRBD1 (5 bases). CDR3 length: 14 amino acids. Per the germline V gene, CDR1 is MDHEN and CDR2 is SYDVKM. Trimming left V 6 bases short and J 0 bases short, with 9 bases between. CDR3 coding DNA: TGTGCCAGCAGCCCTAGGGGAGCCAAAAACATTCAGTACTTC. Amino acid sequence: CASSPRGAKNIQYF.

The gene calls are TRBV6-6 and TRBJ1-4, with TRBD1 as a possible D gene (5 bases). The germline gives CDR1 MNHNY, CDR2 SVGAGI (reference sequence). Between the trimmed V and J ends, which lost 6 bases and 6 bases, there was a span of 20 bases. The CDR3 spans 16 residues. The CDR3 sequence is CASRGLGGGGDEKLFF. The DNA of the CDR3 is TGTGCCAGCAGAGGGCTTGGTGGGGGAGGGGATGAAAAACTGTTTTTT.

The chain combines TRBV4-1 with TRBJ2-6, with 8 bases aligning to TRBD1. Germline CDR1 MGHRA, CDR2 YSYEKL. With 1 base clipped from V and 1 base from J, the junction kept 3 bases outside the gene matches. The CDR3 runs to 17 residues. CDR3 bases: TGCGCCAGCAGCCAAGCTAACAGGGGGTCTGGGGCCAACGTCCTGACTTTC. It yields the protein CASSQANRGSGANVLTF.

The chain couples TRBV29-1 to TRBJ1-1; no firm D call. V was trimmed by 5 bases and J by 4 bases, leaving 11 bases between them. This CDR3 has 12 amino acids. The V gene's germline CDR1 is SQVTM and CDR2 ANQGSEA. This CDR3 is CSVTTPSTEAFF. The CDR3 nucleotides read TGCAGCGTTACTACTCCTTCCACTGAAGCTTTCTTT.

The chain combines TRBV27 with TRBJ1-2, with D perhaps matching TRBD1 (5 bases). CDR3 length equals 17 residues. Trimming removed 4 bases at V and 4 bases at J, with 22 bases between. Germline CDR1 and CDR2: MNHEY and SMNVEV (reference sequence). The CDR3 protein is CASSSPGTGGGLYGYTF. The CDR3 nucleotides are TGTGCCAGCAGTTCACCCGGGACGGGAGGCGGCCTCTATGGCTACACCTTC.

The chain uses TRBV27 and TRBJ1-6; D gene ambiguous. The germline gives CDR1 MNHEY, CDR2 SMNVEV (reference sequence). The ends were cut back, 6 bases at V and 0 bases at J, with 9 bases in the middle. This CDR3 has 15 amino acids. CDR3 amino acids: CASRPSGSYNSPLHF. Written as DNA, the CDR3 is TGTGCCAGCAGACCCTCGGGCTCCTATAATTCACCCCTCCACTTT.

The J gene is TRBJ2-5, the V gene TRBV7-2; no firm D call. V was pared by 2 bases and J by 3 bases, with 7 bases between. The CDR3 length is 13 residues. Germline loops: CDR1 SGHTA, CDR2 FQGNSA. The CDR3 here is CASSLSPEETQYF. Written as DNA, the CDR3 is TGTGCCAGCAGCTTAAGCCCGGAAGAGACCCAGTACTTC.

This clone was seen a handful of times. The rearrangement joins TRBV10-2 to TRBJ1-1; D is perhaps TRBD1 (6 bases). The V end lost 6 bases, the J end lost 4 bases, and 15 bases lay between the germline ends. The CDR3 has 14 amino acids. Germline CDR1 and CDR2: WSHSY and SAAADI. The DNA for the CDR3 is TGCGCCAGCAGCTATAACCCAGGGGCCACTGAAGCTTTCTTT. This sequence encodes CASSYNPGATEAFF.

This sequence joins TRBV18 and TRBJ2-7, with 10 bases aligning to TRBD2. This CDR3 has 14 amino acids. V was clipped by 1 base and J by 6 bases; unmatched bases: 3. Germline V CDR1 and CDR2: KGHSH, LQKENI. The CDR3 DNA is TGTGCCAGCTCACCACTCGGACTAGCGGTCGAGCAGTACTTC. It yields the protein CASSPLGLAVEQYF.

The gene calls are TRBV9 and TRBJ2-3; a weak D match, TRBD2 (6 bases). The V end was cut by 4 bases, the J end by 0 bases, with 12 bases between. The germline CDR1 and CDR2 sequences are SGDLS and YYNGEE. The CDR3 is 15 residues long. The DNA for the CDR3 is TGTGCCAGCAGCTTTAGCGGACTTAGCACAGATACGCAGTATTTT. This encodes CASSFSGLSTDTQYF.

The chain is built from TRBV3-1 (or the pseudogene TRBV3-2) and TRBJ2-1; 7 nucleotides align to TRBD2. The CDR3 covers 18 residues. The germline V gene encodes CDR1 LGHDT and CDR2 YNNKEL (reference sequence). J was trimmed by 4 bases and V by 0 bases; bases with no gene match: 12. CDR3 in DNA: TGTGCCAGCAGCCAAGATTTAGGGGCGGGAGATACGTACAATGAGCAGTTCTTC. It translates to CASSQDLGAGDTYNEQFF.

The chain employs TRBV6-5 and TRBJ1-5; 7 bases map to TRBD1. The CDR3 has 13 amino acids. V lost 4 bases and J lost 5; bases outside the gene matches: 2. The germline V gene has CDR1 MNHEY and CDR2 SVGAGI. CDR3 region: CASSFTGDQPQHF. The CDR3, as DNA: TGTGCCAGCAGTTTTACAGGGGATCAGCCCCAGCATTTT.

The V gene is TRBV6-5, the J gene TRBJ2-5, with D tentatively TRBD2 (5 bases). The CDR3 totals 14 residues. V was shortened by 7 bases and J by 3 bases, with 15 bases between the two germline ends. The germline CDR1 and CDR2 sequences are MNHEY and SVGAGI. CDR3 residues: CASNEGGLEETQYF. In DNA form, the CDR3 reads TGTGCCAGCAACGAAGGCGGGTTAGAAGAGACCCAGTACTTC.

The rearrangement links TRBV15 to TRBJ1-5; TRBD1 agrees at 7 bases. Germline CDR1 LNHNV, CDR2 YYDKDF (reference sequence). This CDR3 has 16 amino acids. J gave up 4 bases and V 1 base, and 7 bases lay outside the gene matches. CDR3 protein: CATSRGRQGGNQPQHF. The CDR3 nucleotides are TGTGCCACCAGCAGAGGCCGACAGGGTGGTAATCAGCCCCAGCATTTT.

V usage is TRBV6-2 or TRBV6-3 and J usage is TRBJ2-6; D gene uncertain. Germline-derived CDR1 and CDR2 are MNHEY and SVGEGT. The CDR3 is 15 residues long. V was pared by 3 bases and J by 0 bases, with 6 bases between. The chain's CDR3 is CASSYRASGANVLTF. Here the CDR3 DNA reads TGTGCCAGCAGTTATCGAGCCTCTGGGGCCAACGTCCTGACTTTC.

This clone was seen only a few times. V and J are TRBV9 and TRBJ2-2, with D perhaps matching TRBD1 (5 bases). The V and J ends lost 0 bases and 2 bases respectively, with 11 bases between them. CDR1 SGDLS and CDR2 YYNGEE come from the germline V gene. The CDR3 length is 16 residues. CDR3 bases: TGTGCCAGCAGCGTAGTACAGGACATTAACACCGGGGAGCTGTTTTTT. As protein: CASSVVQDINTGELFF.

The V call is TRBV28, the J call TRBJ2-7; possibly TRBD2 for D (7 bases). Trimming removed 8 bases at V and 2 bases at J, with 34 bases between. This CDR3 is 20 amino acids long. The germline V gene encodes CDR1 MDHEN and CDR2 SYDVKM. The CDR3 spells CASVRNKGGLSGILPYEQYF. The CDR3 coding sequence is TGTGCCAGCGTACGGAACAAGGGGGGATTAAGCGGGATCCTCCCCTACGAGCAGTACTTC.

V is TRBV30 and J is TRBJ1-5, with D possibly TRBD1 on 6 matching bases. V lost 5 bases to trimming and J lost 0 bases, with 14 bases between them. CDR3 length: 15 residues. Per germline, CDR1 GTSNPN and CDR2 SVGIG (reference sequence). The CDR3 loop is CAWDTGLHSNQPQHF. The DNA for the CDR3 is TGTGCCTGGGACACAGGGCTACATAGCAATCAGCCCCAGCATTTT.

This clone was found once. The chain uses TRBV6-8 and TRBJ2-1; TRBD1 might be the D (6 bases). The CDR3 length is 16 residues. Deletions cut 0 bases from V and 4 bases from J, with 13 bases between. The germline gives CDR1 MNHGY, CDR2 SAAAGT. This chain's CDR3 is CASSYSKQGYYNEQFF. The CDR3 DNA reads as TGTGCCAGCAGTTACTCGAAACAGGGATATTACAATGAGCAGTTCTTC.

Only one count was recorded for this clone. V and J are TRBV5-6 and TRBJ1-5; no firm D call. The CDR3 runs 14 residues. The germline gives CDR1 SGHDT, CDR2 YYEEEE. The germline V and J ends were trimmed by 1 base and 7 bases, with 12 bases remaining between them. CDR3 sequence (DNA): TGTGCCAGCAGCTTGTGGCTGAGGAGACAGCCCCAGCATTTT. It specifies CASSLWLRRQPQHF.

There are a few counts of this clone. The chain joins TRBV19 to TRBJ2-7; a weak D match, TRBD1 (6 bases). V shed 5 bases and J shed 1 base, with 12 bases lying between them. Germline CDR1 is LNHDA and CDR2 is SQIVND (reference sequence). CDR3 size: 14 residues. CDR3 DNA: TGTGCCAGTAGTCCCGGACAGTATTCCTACGAGCAGTACTTC. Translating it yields CASSPGQYSYEQYF.

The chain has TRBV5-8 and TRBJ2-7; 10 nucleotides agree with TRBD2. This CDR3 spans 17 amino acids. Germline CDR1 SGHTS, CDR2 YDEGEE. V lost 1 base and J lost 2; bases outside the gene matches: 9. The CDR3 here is CASSLPAGGPFPYEQYF. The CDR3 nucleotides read TGTGCCAGCAGCTTGCCAGCGGGGGGGCCTTTCCCCTACGAGCAGTACTTC.